This T cell receptor beta chain was retrieved from a study of beta chain features in type 1 diabetes. Findings and caveats of the study: Possibly, sequencing cDNA over-represented cells that had high TCR expression levels. The similarity of naive, central memory and Treg TCRB repertoires appeared greater among patients than among healthy donors. Across all four CD4+ subsets, people with type 1 diabetes showed modestly shorter TCRB CDR3s.

CDR1 LNHDA and CDR2 SQIVND come from the germline V gene (reference sequence). CDR3 length: 17 amino acids. The junction had 7 bases not matched to a gene; V was cut back by 4 bases and J by 1 base. In regard to this clone: Its antigen is currently unknown.

A heparinised blood draw that averaged around 100 mL was obtained once from each donor. Sorting with CD45RO/CCR7/CD25/CD127/CD95/CD27 yielded naive, central memory, regulatory and stem-like memory CD4+ cells. The isolated RNA, all of it, was reverse transcribed, so expressed TCRB transcripts were what got sequenced. Assay used: immunoSEQ multiplex PCR; TCRdb lists only in-frame clones, some missing. The data hold about 26,000 clones, with roughly 45% observed a single time. The TCR originated in a man aged 30 to 39 with type 1 diabetes. Sequencing was performed on stem cell memory CD4+ T cells from blood. The chain links TRBV19 to TRBJ2-3; 11 bases line up with TRBD1. The CDR3 sequence is CASSRRTGGRGTDTQYF. The CDR3 DNA sequence: TGTGCCAGTAGTAGACGGACAGGGGGCAGGGGCACAGATACGCAGTATTTT.